Listed here are 13 T cell receptor beta chains from one sample, sequenced in a study of T cell repertoires and HLA-DP antigens. No antigen is known for these receptors. Sequencing used immunoSEQ multiplex PCR; TCRdb keeps in-frame clones, though not all of them. The sample lists 85,000 to 90,000 clones; roughly nine tenths were seen once. Sequencing was done on a sample of CD4+ T cells from PBMCs. The receptors derive from a man aged 45-65 years in good health and CMV-seronegative.

The chain has TRBV29-1 and TRBJ1-1, with D perhaps TRBD1 (6 bases). Germline loops: CDR1 SQVTM, CDR2 ANQGSEA. This CDR3 has 11 residues. Trimming left V 3 bases short and J 10 bases short, with 12 bases between. CDR3 nucleotide sequence: TGCAGCGTTGATTCAGGGGTCTCAGCTTTCTTT. Translation gives CSVDSGVSAFF.

V and J are TRBV2 and TRBJ1-4; maybe TRBD1 (6 bases). Germline CDR1 reads SNHLY; CDR2 reads FYNNEI. The CDR3 loop spans 16 amino acids. V dropped 2 bases and J dropped 7 bases, with 17 bases sitting between them. CDR3 bases: TGTGCCAGCAGTGAAAGCCCGGGGGGCATTGGTGAAAAACTGTTTTTT. This translates into CASSESPGGIGEKLFF.

The chain uses TRBV19 and TRBJ1-2; 8 bases match TRBD1. V lost 5 bases and J lost 1; bases outside the gene matches: 6. This CDR3 region has 15 residues. Germline CDR1 reads LNHDA; CDR2 reads SQIVND (reference sequence). This CDR3 is CASSRDRRSNYGYTF. The CDR3 bases are TGTGCCAGTAGTCGGGACAGGCGGAGTAACTATGGCTACACCTTC.

The gene calls are TRBV5-5 and TRBJ1-5; 8 bases are a match to TRBD1. CDR3 length equals 14 residues. Germline lookup yields CDR1 SGHKS and CDR2 YYEKEE (reference sequence). With 0 bases clipped from V and 6 bases from J, the junction kept 2 bases outside the gene matches. CDR3 residues: CASSLGRGPQPQHF. The DNA of the CDR3 is TGTGCCAGCAGCTTGGGCAGGGGGCCTCAGCCCCAGCATTTT.

J is TRBJ1-5 and V is TRBV28; 8 bases line up with TRBD1. Germline loops: CDR1 MDHEN, CDR2 SYDVKM. The CDR3 is 15 amino acids. The V segment lost 6 bases and the J segment 3 bases; nucleotides outside the gene matches: 7. This CDR3 is CASSPTGAFNQPQHF. In nucleotides, the CDR3 is TGTGCCAGCAGCCCGACAGGGGCCTTCAATCAGCCCCAGCATTTT.

In its sample, this clone was seen a few times. The chain has TRBV2 and TRBJ1-1; 8 bases are a match to TRBD1. Germline loops: CDR1 SNHLY, CDR2 FYNNEI. V was pared by 6 bases and J by 6 bases, with 6 bases of the junction left unmatched. CDR3 size: 13 residues. CDR3 protein: CASRDRARPEAFF. CDR3 in DNA: TGTGCCAGCAGGGACAGGGCGAGGCCTGAAGCTTTCTTT.

This chain joins TRBV6-1 and TRBJ2-2, with D maybe TRBD2 (6 bases). Trimming shortened V by 1 base and J by 7 bases, and 7 bases separated the two germline ends. CDR3 length: 13 residues. Germline CDR1 and CDR2: MNHNS and SASEGT. The CDR3 region is CASSEVGGGELFF. The CDR3 DNA is TGTGCCAGCAGTGAAGTGGGGGGCGGGGAGCTGTTTTTT.

V gene TRBV11-2 combines with J gene TRBJ2-6, with D unresolved. Trimming took off 5 bases at V and 0 bases at J, with 11 bases between the two ends. The germline gives CDR1 SGHAT, CDR2 FQNNGV. CDR3 length: 16 amino acids. The DNA for the CDR3 is TGTGCCAGCAGCCCTGGGCCTGGCTCTGGGGCCAACGTCCTGACTTTC. This encodes CASSPGPGSGANVLTF.

The rearrangement joins TRBV6-6 to TRBJ2-1; possible D gene TRBD1, 5 bases. The germline V gene encodes CDR1 MNHNY and CDR2 SVGAGI (reference sequence). Trimming removed 2 bases from V and 8 bases from J, with 13 bases in between. The CDR3 has 14 residues. In nucleotides, the CDR3 is TGTGCCAGCAGTTACAACAGGCAGACCGATGAGCAGTTCTTC. Translating gives CASSYNRQTDEQFF.

This clone was recorded only once. This chain links TRBV11-2 with TRBJ2-3; 9 nucleotides line up with TRBD2. The CDR3 runs to 15 residues. CDR1 and CDR2 from the germline V gene are SGHAT and FQNNGV. With 1 base clipped from V and 6 bases from J, the junction kept 5 bases outside the gene matches. For the CDR3, the DNA is TGTGCCAGCAGCTTAGTCCGCGGGAGGGTGGATACGCAGTATTTT. This sequence encodes CASSLVRGRVDTQYF.

The chain uses TRBV28 and TRBJ1-1; a weak D match, TRBD1 (5 bases). CDR3 length: 18 amino acids. Germline loops: CDR1 MDHEN, CDR2 SYDVKM. V was clipped by 3 bases and J by 4 bases, with 24 bases between them. The CDR3 DNA reads TGTGCCAGCAGTTTCTTCAACGCCGGGACCCAATTAACCACTGAAGCTTTCTTT. It encodes CASSFFNAGTQLTTEAFF.

The chain has TRBV5-1 and TRBJ2-2; maybe TRBD2 (7 bases). The CDR3 is made up of 15 amino acids. Germline V gives CDR1 SGHRS, CDR2 YFSETQ. Trimming removed 4 bases from V and 5 bases from J, with 15 bases in between. The CDR3 loop reads CASSLWGGLTGELFF. The CDR3 DNA follows: TGCGCCAGCAGCCTTTGGGGGGGCCTGACCGGGGAGCTGTTTTTT.

This clone occurred once. The rearrangement uses TRBV6-1 and TRBJ1-2, with a possible D match to TRBD1 (6 bases). Germline-derived CDR1 and CDR2 are MNHNS and SASEGT. This CDR3 comprises 14 residues. V was shortened by 7 bases and J by 7 bases, with 19 bases between the two germline ends. CDR3 nucleotides: TGTGCCAGCAAAGAATACAGGGCTGGCCTTGGCTACACCTTC. This gives the protein CASKEYRAGLGYTF.